Included here is one T cell receptor beta chain sequence, with context. As yet, its antigen is unknown. Primers included in the PCR were 60 Vbeta and 13 Jbeta primers. The repertoire was sequenced with immunoSEQ multiplex PCR; TCRdb's copy has only in-frame clones and lacks some. This table holds roughly 77,000 clones, 65% to 70% found once. This entry belongs to a study of cytomegalovirus exposure and HLA in healthy donors. The CDR3 covers 14 residues. V lost 0 bases and J lost 2, with 9 bases in between. Looked up from germline, CDR1 is SGHRS and CDR2 is YFSETQ. Donors were nominally healthy when sampled, though unrecorded immune exposures were likely. The study, taken as a whole, reports: Earlier results showed most TCR beta V segments being productive about 90% or about 30% of the time.

This TCR came from a woman aged 45-65 years in good health and CMV-seropositive. The J gene is TRBJ2-7, the V gene TRBV5-1; a weak D match, TRBD1 (6 bases). Sequenced material: PBMCs. The CDR3 reads CASSLVAGAYEQYV. In DNA form, the CDR3 reads TGCGCCAGCAGCTTGGTTGCAGGGGCCTACGAGCAGTACGTC.